This T cell receptor (beta chain) is from a study of blood T cell repertoires in COVID-19. Study-wide context: Acute and convalescent COVID-19 samples came from the United States, Italy and Spain.

This clone was recorded once. Original methodology: Amplification of reference gene primers was used by the study to estimate nucleated cell counts. Sequenced by immunoSEQ multiplex PCR; TCRdb stores in-frame clones only, minus some. V and J calls and clone size are those listed in that table; D and trimming were worked out from the DNA. This sample yields approximately 200,000 clones, of which 86% are seen a single time; approximately 4% belongs to the top ten. Germline V gives CDR1 KGHDR, CDR2 SFDVKD. The V end was cut by 4 bases, the J end by 6 bases, with 11 bases between. The CDR3 is 14 amino acids.

This clonotype originated in a woman aged 30 to 39 who had been exposed to COVID-19. Sequencing input: PBMCs or T cells enriched from blood (not recorded which). This sequence joins TRBV24-1 and TRBJ2-2; a possible D gene is TRBD2 (5 bases). This CDR3 is CATSEDSGAGELFF. CDR3 nucleotides: TGTGCCACCAGTGAGGACTCCGGGGCCGGGGAGCTGTTTTTT.